The 10 T cell receptor beta chains given below trace back to one sample, sequenced in a study of glioma-infiltrating T cells. Amplification of TCR alpha and beta CDR3 regions from RNA used iRepertoire nested multiplex PCR. TCRdb re-called the multiplex PCR reads with MiXCR, one entry per CDR3 protein. The data show approximately 190,000 distinct CDR3 sequences, around 32% seen once. Sequencing used glioma tissue, nonneoplastic brain tissue, or PBMCs (not recorded which). Every receptor here comes from a human donor with low-grade glioma or glioblastoma, undergoing nonglioma brain surgery, or in good health (not recorded which).

A note on this clonotype: This may be a read error, as it is one base from a much larger clone. The V gene is TRBV7-2, the J gene TRBJ2-5; 14 bases match TRBD2. Looked up from germline, CDR1 is SGHTA and CDR2 is FQGNSA. V was clipped by 5 bases and J by 7 bases; unmatched bases: 6. This CDR3 spans 15 amino acids. The CDR3: CASSQSTSGRGTQYF. The DNA of the CDR3 is TGTGCCAGCAGCCAATCGACTAGCGGGAGGGGGACCCAGTACTTC.

This clonotype was seen only a few times. With a much larger clone just one base away, this may be a read error. V gene TRBV11-2 combines with J gene TRBJ2-7; 7 bases map to TRBD1. The V segment lost 6 bases and the J segment 2 bases; nucleotides outside the gene matches: 7. There are 14 residues in the CDR3. Germline V gene data show CDR1 as SGHAT and CDR2 as FQNNGV. The CDR3 nucleotides read TGTGCCAGCAGTTCAGGGGACAGACCCTACGAGCAGTACTTC. Protein product: CASSSGDRPYEQYF. Using reference TRBV11-2 and TRBJ2-7 for the parts outside the CDR3, the full variable domain is EAGVAQSPRYKIIEKRQSVAFWCNPISGHATLYWYQQILGQGPKLLIQFQNNGVVDDSQLPKDRFSAERLKGVDSTLKIQPAKLEDSAVYLCASSSGDRPYEQYFGPGTRLTVT.

This clonotype showed up many times. The V gene is TRBV7-2, the J gene TRBJ1-6, with a tentative D call TRBD1 (6 bases). Trimming pared 4 bases from V and 8 bases from J, leaving 18 bases between. The CDR3 contains 16 residues. Germline CDR1 reads SGHTA; CDR2 reads FQGNSA. In DNA, the CDR3 is TGTGCCAGCAGCTGGTCAGGGGACGGGAAGGATTCACCCCTCCACTTT. As protein: CASSWSGDGKDSPLHF. The variable domain in full, completed from reference TRBV7-2 and TRBJ1-6, reads GAGVSQSPSNKVTEKGKDVELRCDPISGHTALYWYRQSLGQGLEFLIYFQGNSAPDKSGLPSDRFSAERTGGSVSTLTIQRTQQEDSAVYLCASSWSGDGKDSPLHFGNGTRLTVT.

As for this clonotype: A read error is possible here, since a much larger clone lies one base away. The rearrangement uses TRBV7-2 and TRBJ1-6; tentatively, D is TRBD1 (5 bases). In germline, CDR1 is SGHTA, CDR2 FQGNSA. This CDR3 has 16 residues. CDR3 residues: CASSLYGQGQNSPLNF. The CDR3, as DNA: TGTGCCAGCAGCTTATACGGACAAGGACAAAATTCACCCCTCAACTTT.

This clonotype was observed many times. The V and J genes are TRBV28 and TRBJ2-7; 11 nucleotides line up with TRBD2. From germline, CDR1 is MDHEN and CDR2 SYDVKM. Trimming removed 5 bases from V and 7 bases from J; junction bases left unmatched: 13. The CDR3 is made up of 16 amino acids. CDR3 coding DNA: TGTGCCAGCAGTCCCCCGGAACTAGCGGGAGCGGGGGAGCAGTACTTC. Amino acid sequence: CASSPPELAGAGEQYF.

As for this clonotype: Sequence at one end of the junction differs from germline and may be a read error. V and J are TRBV9 and TRBJ1-1, with a possible D match to TRBD1 (5 bases). CDR3 size: 13 residues. Germline values: CDR1 SGDLS, CDR2 YYNGEE. As DNA, the CDR3 is TGTGCCAGAAGCGGGGGAATGAACACTGAAACTTTCTTT. Translating it yields CARSGGMNTETFF.

In its sample, this clonotype was seen many times. The rearrangement links TRBV7-9 to TRBJ2-1; the D gene is possibly TRBD2 (6 bases). The V and J ends lost 5 bases and 8 bases respectively, with 13 bases between them. Per germline, CDR1 SEHNR and CDR2 FQNEAQ (reference sequence). The CDR3 length is 13 residues. CDR3 protein: CASSRGGVDEQFF. DNA for the CDR3: TGTGCCAGCAGCCGTGGCGGGGTCGATGAGCAGTTCTTC. Full variable domain (missing parts from reference TRBV7-9 and TRBJ2-1): DTGVSQNPRHKITKRGQNVTFRCDPISEHNRLYWYRQTLGQGPEFLTYFQNEAQLEKSRLLSDRFSAERPKGSFSTLEIQRTEQGDSAMYLCASSRGGVDEQFFGPGTRLTVL.

The table lists this clonotype with many counts. The V call is TRBV27, the J call TRBJ2-1; 7 positions match TRBD2. The CDR3 is made up of 14 amino acids. CDR1 and CDR2 (germline): MNHEY, SMNVEV (reference sequence). Trimming at V came to 6 bases and at J to 4 bases, leaving 6 bases not matched to a gene. The CDR3 is CASRTGGGYNEQFF. CDR3 nucleotides: TGTGCCAGCAGAACGGGAGGAGGGTACAATGAGCAGTTCTTC.

This clonotype has a count of ten or more. The genes are TRBV7-2 and TRBJ1-2, with TRBD1 matching over 8 bases. Trimming took 1 base from V and 5 from J; bases not matched to a gene: 6. CDR3 length: 15 amino acids. The germline V gene encodes CDR1 SGHTA and CDR2 FQGNSA. The CDR3 nucleotides read TGTGCCAGCAGCTTAGAAGTACAGGGGGGATATGGCTACACCTTC. It translates to CASSLEVQGGYGYTF.

The table lists this clonotype with many counts. This chain joins TRBV7-8 and TRBJ2-3; 8 bases are shared with TRBD1. The CDR3 runs 15 residues. The ends lost 6 bases at V and 5 bases at J; junction bases unmatched: 10. Germline V lookup: CDR1 SGHVS, CDR2 FQNEAQ. As DNA, the CDR3 is TGTGCCAGCAGACAAGAGGCAGGGGGCGGAGATACGCAGTATTTT. Protein product: CASRQEAGGGDTQYF.